Each of the 8 T cell receptor beta chains below was sequenced from the same sample in a study of T cell responses to AZD1222 COVID-19 vaccine. The method was immunoSEQ multiplex PCR; TCRdb's version includes in-frame clones alone and lacks a portion of them. The sample has 110,000 to 150,000 clones, 80% to 95% seen once. Material: peripheral blood, obtained 28 days after the second AZD1222 dose. Source of these receptors: an adult who received the AZD1222 COVID-19 vaccine.

The rearrangement uses TRBV7-2 and TRBJ1-5, with 12 positions matching TRBD1. Germline V gene sequence: CDR1 SGHTA, CDR2 FQGNSA. The ends lost 5 bases at V and 6 bases at J; junction bases unmatched: 5. CDR3 size: 15 residues. The CDR3 sequence is CASSPGTGGLQPQHF. In DNA, the CDR3 is TGTGCCAGCAGCCCCGGGACAGGGGGCCTTCAGCCCCAGCATTTT. Together with reference TRBV7-2 and TRBJ1-5, the CDR3 gives the full variable domain: GAGVSQSPSNKVTEKGKDVELRCDPISGHTALYWYRQSLGQGLEFLIYFQGNSAPDKSGLPSDRFSAERTGGSVSTLTIQRTQQEDSAVYLCASSPGTGGLQPQHFGDGTRLSIL.

The V call is TRBV7-2, the J call TRBJ2-1; 7 nucleotides match TRBD1. Germline loops: CDR1 SGHTA, CDR2 FQGNSA. The CDR3 contains 15 residues. With 3 bases clipped from V and 2 bases from J, the junction kept 4 bases outside the gene matches. CDR3 residues: CASSLLQGAYNEQFF. The CDR3 DNA is TGTGCCAGCAGCTTGTTGCAGGGGGCCTACAATGAGCAGTTCTTC.

The CDR3 region is CASSLRQGLPNYGYTF. CDR3 nucleotides: TGTGCCAGCAGCTTAAGGCAGGGGCTACCTAACTATGGCTACACCTTC. The genes are TRBV7-2 and TRBJ1-2; TRBD1 might be the D (6 bases). Germline CDR1 SGHTA, CDR2 FQGNSA. Trimming removed 2 bases from V and 0 bases from J, with 13 bases in between. The CDR3 is 16 residues long.

The rearrangement links TRBV24-1 to TRBJ1-1, with D tentatively TRBD1 (5 bases). V was trimmed by 4 bases and J by 3 bases, leaving 20 bases between them. Germline loops: CDR1 KGHDR, CDR2 SFDVKD. The CDR3 sequence is 17 residues long. DNA for the CDR3: TGTGCCACCAGTGAGGTAGCGGGGACCCCCATGGACACTGAAGCTTTCTTT. Translation gives CATSEVAGTPMDTEAFF.

V and J are TRBV28 and TRBJ1-1; TRBD1 matches at 10 bases. The CDR3 is made up of 15 amino acids. Germline CDR1 is MDHEN and CDR2 is SYDVKM. V gave up 5 bases and J gave up 4 bases; unmatched junction bases: 7. CDR3 sequence: CASSLRTGGGTEAFF. For the CDR3, the DNA is TGTGCCAGCAGTCTCCGGACAGGGGGAGGCACTGAAGCTTTCTTT.

This clone showed up just once. This chain links TRBV12-5 with TRBJ2-3; TRBD2 aligns across 12 bases. Trimming took 5 bases from V and 5 from J; bases not matched to a gene: 8. Germline-derived CDR1 and CDR2 are LGHNT and FRNRAP. This CDR3 has 16 amino acids. The CDR3 coding sequence is TGTGCTAGTGGTCTTCGACTAGCGGGAGTGCGAGATACGCAGTATTTT. Translated: CASGLRLAGVRDTQYF.

The chain joins TRBV10-2 to TRBJ1-5; 10 bases align to TRBD1. The CDR3 spans 16 residues. Germline loops: CDR1 WSHSY, CDR2 SAAADI. Germline trimming cut 5 bases from V and 2 bases from J; bases unmatched to any gene: 6. CDR3 sequence reads: CASSLDRGHRNQPQHF. CDR3 nucleotide sequence: TGCGCCAGCAGTCTTGACAGGGGGCATCGCAATCAGCCCCAGCATTTT.

The chain is built from TRBV7-6 and TRBJ2-7, with D possibly matching TRBD1 (7 bases). CDR1 and CDR2 from the germline V gene are SGHVS and FNYEAQ. Trimming left V 5 bases short and J 1 base short, with 15 bases between. This CDR3 has 15 residues. The CDR3 DNA reads TGTGCCAGCAGCGCGACAGGGAGGCTATCCTACGAGCAGTACTTC. Translation: CASSATGRLSYEQYF.